This TCR beta chain was observed in a study of cytomegalovirus exposure and HLA in healthy donors. Study results and limitations: HLA allele associations emerged for some 16,000 TCR beta sequences in a later analysis, at 0.05 false discovery rate. Later analysis showed most CMV-associated TCR beta chains appearing HLA-restricted. Per a later analysis, HLA-associated TCR beta chains showed more clonal expansion than other, equally common TCR beta chains. Per published accounts, TCR beta sequences correctly predicted the HLA-A and HLA-B alleles of most subjects.

The junction had 1 base not matched to a gene; V was cut back by 3 bases and J by 3 bases. This CDR3 has 14 amino acids. The germline V gene encodes CDR1 SGHVS and CDR2 FNYEAQ. Turning to this clone: Its specificity is unknown.

In the PCR, 60 Vbeta and 13 Jbeta primers were used. The repertoire was sequenced with immunoSEQ multiplex PCR; TCRdb's copy has only in-frame clones and lacks some. The sample shows tens of thousands of clones, around four fifths of them seen only once. Sequenced: PBMCs. The TCR sequence derives from a male donor in good health and CMV-seropositive. The chain couples TRBV7-6 to TRBJ1-1; 10 nucleotides line up with TRBD1. The CDR3 DNA reads TGTGCCAGCAGCTTCGGGACAGGGGACACTGAAGCTTTCTTT. Its protein product is CASSFGTGDTEAFF.